Sequencing of this T cell receptor beta chain was carried out in a study of spatial heterogeneity in lung cancer. Findings and caveats of the study: Expanded TCRs classified as ubiquitous or regional were counted, and these counts tracked ubiquitous and regional nonsynonymous mutations, respectively. Within tumors, counts of expanded alpha and beta TCRs tracked tumor mutation counts.

Documented time point: sample taken at primary tumor resection. Trimming left V 0 bases short and J 2 bases short, with 6 bases between. The CDR3 runs to 14 residues. Germline V gene sequence: CDR1 SGHKS, CDR2 YYEKEE (reference sequence). This clonotype was seen at least ten times. Antigen: not known. TCR cDNA molecules each had a unique molecular identifier. Using its own MiXCR run on the 5' RACE reads, TCRdb lists one record per CDR3 protein. The table lists about 18,000 distinct CDR3 sequences, around 8% of them singletons. This chain joins TRBV5-5 and TRBJ1-5; TRBD1 is a possible D gene (6 bases). The clonotype originates from a male donor with early-stage non-small cell lung cancer. The sequencing here drew on lung tumor tissue, taken at surgery. The CDR3 DNA sequence: TGTGCCAGCAGCTTGGCAGGGGGCAATCAGCCCCAGCATTTT. It is translated as CASSLAGGNQPQHF.